The rows below give T cell receptor beta chains drawn from one sample of a study of blood T cell repertoires in COVID-19. The protocol was immunoSEQ multiplex PCR, while the TCRdb copy is restricted to in-frame clones and leaves out a portion. The sample has some 90,000 clones, 70% to 85% seen once. The sample was peripheral blood. The receptors were gathered from a man between 70 and 80 years old with active or convalescent COVID-19. Each CDR3 is given with its conserved first and last residue. A D gene is named only where the DNA matches it firmly. Not all rows give a size; the values are once, few, many and, for expanded clones, a class.

j_gene,v_gene,d_gene,abundance,CDR3nt,CDR3aa
TRBJ2-5,TRBV18,NA,few,TGTGCCAGCTCATTCGACACGCAAGAGACCCAGTACTTC,CASSFDTQETQYF
TRBJ2-3,TRBV3-1/TRBV3-2,TRBD2,NA,TGTGCCAGCAGCCAAGATCTCGGCGGGGGGCCCACAGATACGCAGTATTTT,CASSQDLGGGPTDTQYF
TRBJ2-5,TRBV3-1/TRBV3-2,NA,few,TGTGCCAGCAGCCAAGTTAAGGGGGACGATTCAGAGACCCAGTACTTC,CASSQVKGDDSETQYF
TRBJ1-6,TRBV2,NA,NA,TGTGCCAGCAGTCTCGAGAGTGCCCGGTCACCCCTCCACTTT,CASSLESARSPLHF
TRBJ2-3,TRBV7-3,NA,NA,TGTGCCAGCGGAGTGGGCACAGATACGCAGTATTTT,CASGVGTDTQYF
TRBJ2-7,TRBV4-3,NA,NA,TGCGCCAGCCAAGGTCCGGCAGGCGAGCAGTACTTC,CASQGPAGEQYF
TRBJ2-7,TRBV30,TRBD1,NA,TGTGCCTGGGGCCGGGACAGGGGGCTCTACGAGCAGTACTTC,CAWGRDRGLYEQYF
TRBJ2-1,TRBV2,TRBD2,NA,TGTGCCAGCAGTGGGGGACTAGCGTACAATGAGCAGTTCTTC,CASSGGLAYNEQFF
TRBJ1-1,TRBV6-6,NA,NA,TGTGCCAGCTCGACAGGCTCAGCCTCCAATTTGGCTTTCTTT,CASSTGSASNLAFF
TRBJ2-3,TRBV7-9,NA,NA,TGTGCCAGCAGCTCCAGCTACAGAGATACGCAGTATTTT,CASSSSYRDTQYF
TRBJ2-7,TRBV30,TRBD2,few,TGTGCCTGGAGTCCAAGTACTAGCGGGGGTACTGACGAGCAGTACTTC,CAWSPSTSGGTDEQYF
TRBJ2-7,TRBV30,TRBD1,NA,TGTGCCTGGAGCACAGGGGCCCTTGCCTACGAGCAGTACTTC,CAWSTGALAYEQYF
TRBJ1-1,TRBV5-4,TRBD1,NA,TGTGCCAGCAGCCCCGAGGGGGCGAGAGGCACTGAAGCTTTCTTT,CASSPEGARGTEAFF
TRBJ1-1,TRBV30,TRBD1,NA,TGTGCCTGGAGTGCAGACAGGGTTGGAGCTTTCTTT,CAWSADRVGAFF
TRBJ2-5,TRBV7-2,TRBD2,NA,TGTGCCAGCAGCGCACCGGGACTAGCGGGGGGGACCCAGTACTTC,CASSAPGLAGGTQYF
TRBJ1-3,TRBV15,NA,NA,TGTGCCACCAGCAGAGGGACAGTAGGCTCTGGAAACACCATATATTTT,CATSRGTVGSGNTIYF
TRBJ2-2,TRBV5-1,TRBD1,NA,TGCGCCAGCAGCCCCAGACAGGGAACCGGGGAGCTGTTTTTT,CASSPRQGTGELFF
TRBJ2-5,TRBV7-9,NA,NA,TGTGCCAGCAGCGACACCCAAGAGACCCAGTACTTC,CASSDTQETQYF
TRBJ1-2,TRBV19,NA,once,TGTGCCAGTAGAGAACTTCGACGGGAAAACTATGGCTACACCTTC,CASRELRRENYGYTF
TRBJ2-7,TRBV7-2,NA,NA,TGTGCCAGCAGCCGGACCGGAGGTGGCACCTACGAGCAGTACTTC,CASSRTGGGTYEQYF
TRBJ1-3,TRBV12-5,TRBD1,NA,TGTGCTAGTGGTTTGAACTCAGGGGGAACGGTTGGAAACACCATATATTTT,CASGLNSGGTVGNTIYF
TRBJ2-5,TRBV25-1,NA,NA,TGTGCCAGCATGTCGGGGTGGGCAGGAAGGGCCCAAGAGACCCAGTACTTC,CASMSGWAGRAQETQYF
TRBJ1-3,TRBV5-1,NA,NA,TGCGCCAGCAGCGCAGGGGACTCTGGAAACACCATATATTTT,CASSAGDSGNTIYF
TRBJ1-2,TRBV3-1/TRBV3-2,TRBD1,NA,TGTGCCAGCAGCCAAGTACCCCGGGACAGAAACGACGCTAACTATGGCTACACCTTC,CASSQVPRDRNDANYGYTF
TRBJ2-3,TRBV2,TRBD2,NA,TGTGCCAGCAGTGATCCCTCCCGGGGGGGAAAAGATACGCAGTATTTT,CASSDPSRGGKDTQYF
TRBJ1-4,TRBV7-9,NA,NA,TGTGCCAGCAGCTTAGAGGGGCCCCCTAATGAAAAACTGTTTTTT,CASSLEGPPNEKLFF
TRBJ1-1,TRBV10-3,TRBD1,NA,TGTGCCATCACTCAGGGACAGAAAGAGACTGAAGCTTTCTTT,CAITQGQKETEAFF
TRBJ2-3,TRBV6-4,TRBD2,NA,TGTGCCAGCAGTGACAGAGCGGGGGGGCGCACAGATACGCAGTATTTT,CASSDRAGGRTDTQYF
TRBJ1-1,TRBV24-1,NA,NA,TGTGCCACCAGGGGCGTGAACACTGAAGCTTTCTTT,CATRGVNTEAFF
TRBJ2-5,TRBV7-8,TRBD1,NA,TGTGCCAGCAGCTTGACAGGGGGGATTGGAGAGACCCAGTACTTC,CASSLTGGIGETQYF
TRBJ2-6,TRBV9,TRBD2,NA,TGTGCCAGCGGTCTCGGGACTAGCGGGCCTGGGGCCAACGTCCTGACTTTC,CASGLGTSGPGANVLTF
TRBJ1-2,TRBV29-1,NA,NA,TGCAGCGCAACGACAGGATCGCGGTATGGCTACACCTTC,CSATTGSRYGYTF
TRBJ2-2,TRBV5-6,NA,NA,TGTGCCAGCAGCCGGTTTAGGGGTCGTTTAGGGACCGGGGAGCTGTTTTTT,CASSRFRGRLGTGELFF
TRBJ1-5,TRBV6-8,TRBD1,NA,TGTGCCAGCCGCTTAAGTGCGGGACAGGGAAATAATCAGCCCCAGCATTTT,CASRLSAGQGNNQPQHF
TRBJ2-2,TRBV6-5,TRBD2,NA,TGTGCCAGCAGTTACTCGAGCGGGGTAGAGCCCGGGGAGCTGTTTTTT,CASSYSSGVEPGELFF
TRBJ2-7,TRBV18,NA,NA,TGTGCCAGCTCACCATCCCCGGGGTCCTACGAGCAGTACTTC,CASSPSPGSYEQYF
TRBJ2-5,TRBV6-2/TRBV6-3,NA,few,TGTGCCAGCAGTTCCGAAGAGACCCAGTACTTC,CASSSEETQYF
TRBJ1-6,TRBV16,TRBD1,once,TGTGCCAGCAGCCAACAGAACCATGGGACAGGGCGAGGGTCACCCCTCCACTTT,CASSQQNHGTGRGSPLHF
TRBJ1-5,TRBV2,TRBD1,NA,TGTGCCAGCAGCAAGGGACAGGTGATACAGCCCCAGCATTTT,CASSKGQVIQPQHF
TRBJ1-1,TRBV7-3,NA,NA,TGTGCCAGCAGCTTAACCAGGGGAGCGGACACTGAAGCTTTCTTT,CASSLTRGADTEAFF
TRBJ2-5,TRBV19,NA,NA,TGTGCCAGTAGTCCTCAGGGCTTCGAGACCCAGTACTTC,CASSPQGFETQYF
TRBJ1-1,TRBV4-1,NA,few,TGCGCCAGCAGCCAAGGCTACAGGGACACTGAAGCTTTCTTT,CASSQGYRDTEAFF
TRBJ2-7,TRBV5-6,NA,NA,TGTGCCAGCAGCTTGGGGCAGGGGATCGAGCAGTACTTC,CASSLGQGIEQYF
TRBJ1-2,TRBV7-9,TRBD1,NA,TGTGCCAGCAGCTTGGGACAGGCTAGCCATGGCTACACCTTC,CASSLGQASHGYTF
TRBJ1-1,TRBV13,NA,NA,TGTGCCAGCAGCCCCTACTACGGGGGCACTGAAGCTTTCTTT,CASSPYYGGTEAFF
TRBJ2-7,TRBV6-6,NA,NA,TGTGCCAGCAGTTACTCCCAGGGTACCTACGAGCAGTACTTC,CASSYSQGTYEQYF
TRBJ2-1,TRBV20-1,TRBD1,NA,TGCAGTGCTAACAGGGGTAATGAGCAGTTCTTC,CSANRGNEQFF
TRBJ2-1,TRBV7-3,TRBD2,NA,TGTGCCAGCAGCTCCACCGGGACTACGAACAATGAGCAGTTCTTC,CASSSTGTTNNEQFF
TRBJ2-2,TRBV20-1,NA,NA,TGCAGTGCTAGTATGGGTCCTAGCACCGGGGAGCTGTTTTTT,CSASMGPSTGELFF
TRBJ2-7,TRBV5-4,TRBD2,NA,TGTGCCAGCAGCAAATCGCCTCTGGGTAGCGGGGGGGACGAGCAGTACTTC,CASSKSPLGSGGDEQYF
TRBJ1-1,TRBV7-2,NA,NA,TGTGCCACCGCCCTAACAGGGACGACTAAGAACACTGAAGCTTTCTTT,CATALTGTTKNTEAFF